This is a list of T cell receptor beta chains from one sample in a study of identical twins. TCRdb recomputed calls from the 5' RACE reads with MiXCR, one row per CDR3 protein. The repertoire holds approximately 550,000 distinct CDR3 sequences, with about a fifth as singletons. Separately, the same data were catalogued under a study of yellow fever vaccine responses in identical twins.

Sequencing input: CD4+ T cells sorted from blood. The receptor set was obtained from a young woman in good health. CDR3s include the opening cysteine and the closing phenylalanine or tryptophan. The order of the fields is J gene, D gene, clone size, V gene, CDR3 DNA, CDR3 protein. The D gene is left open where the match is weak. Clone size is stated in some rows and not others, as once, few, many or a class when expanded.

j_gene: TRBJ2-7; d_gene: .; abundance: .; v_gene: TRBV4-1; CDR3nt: TGCGCCAGCAGCCAAGGAGGGACGGTAAGCTCCTACGAGCAGTACTTC; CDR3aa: CASSQGGTVSSYEQYF
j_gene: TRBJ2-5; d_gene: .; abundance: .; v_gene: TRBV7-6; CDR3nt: TGTGCCAGCAGCTTGGTAGGGGCGGGTGAGACCCAGTACTTC; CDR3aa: CASSLVGAGETQYF
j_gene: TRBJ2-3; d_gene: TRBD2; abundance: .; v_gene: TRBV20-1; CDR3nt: TGCAGTGCCCCCAAGGTTGCTAGCGGGAGAGGAGATACGCAGTATTTT; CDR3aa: CSAPKVASGRGDTQYF
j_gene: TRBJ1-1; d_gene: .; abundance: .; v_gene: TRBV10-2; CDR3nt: TGCGCCAGTAACCCAGAGGTGAACACTGAAGCTTTCTTT; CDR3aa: CASNPEVNTEAFF
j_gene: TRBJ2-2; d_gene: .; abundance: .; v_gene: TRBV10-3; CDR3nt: TGTGCCATCAGGGAGAACGCGAACACCGGGGAGCTGTTTTTT; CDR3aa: CAIRENANTGELFF
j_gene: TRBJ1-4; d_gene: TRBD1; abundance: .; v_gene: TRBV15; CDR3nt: TGTGCCACCAGCCAAGACAGGGGGACTAATGAAAAACTGTTTTTT; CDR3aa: CATSQDRGTNEKLFF
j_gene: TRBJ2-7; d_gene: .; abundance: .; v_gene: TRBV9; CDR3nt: TGTGCCAGCAGCCCTGGGACTCACTCCTACGAGCAGTACTTC; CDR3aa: CASSPGTHSYEQYF
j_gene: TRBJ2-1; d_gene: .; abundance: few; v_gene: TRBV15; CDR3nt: TGTGCCACCAGCAGAGATAGGGCAGCCTACAATGAGCAGTTCTTC; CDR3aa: CATSRDRAAYNEQFF
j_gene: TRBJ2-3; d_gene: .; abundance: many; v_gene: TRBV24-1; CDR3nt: TGTGCCACCAGTTTGACGGGGACCACAGATACGCAGTATTTT; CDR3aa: CATSLTGTTDTQYF
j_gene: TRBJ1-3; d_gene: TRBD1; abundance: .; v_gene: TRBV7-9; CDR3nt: TGTGCCAGCAGCTTCTCCAGGGGGCTCGGAAACACCATATATTTT; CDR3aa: CASSFSRGLGNTIYF
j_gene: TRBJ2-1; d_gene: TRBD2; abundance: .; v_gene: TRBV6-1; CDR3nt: TGTGCCAGCAGCTCCGGAGGCGGGGGGGCCTACAATGAGCAGTTCTTC; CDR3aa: CASSSGGGGAYNEQFF
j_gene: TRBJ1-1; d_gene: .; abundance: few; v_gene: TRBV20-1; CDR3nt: TGCAGTGCTAGAGATCCTCGGGGTCGGACTGAAGCTTTCTTT; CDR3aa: CSARDPRGRTEAFF
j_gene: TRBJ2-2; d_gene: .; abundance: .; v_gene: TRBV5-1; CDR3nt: TGCGCCAGCAGCTTACATCCGGGAGCCACCGGGGAGCTGTTTTTT; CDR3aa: CASSLHPGATGELFF
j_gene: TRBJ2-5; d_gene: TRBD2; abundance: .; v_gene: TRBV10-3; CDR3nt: TGTGCCATCAGCCCGTGGGGAGGGGAAGAGACCCAGTACTTC; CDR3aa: CAISPWGGEETQYF
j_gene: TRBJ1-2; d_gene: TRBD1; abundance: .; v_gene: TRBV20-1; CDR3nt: TGCAGTGCCAGCAACAGGGGTGGCTACACCTTC; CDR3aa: CSASNRGGYTF
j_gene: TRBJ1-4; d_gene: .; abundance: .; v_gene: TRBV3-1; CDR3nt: TGTGCCAGCAGCCAAGGGGAAAGTTATAATGAAAAACTGTTTTTT; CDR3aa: CASSQGESYNEKLFF
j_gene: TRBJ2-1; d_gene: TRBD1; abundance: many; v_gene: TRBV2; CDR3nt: TGTGCCAGCGGGACAGGGCCAGACAATGAGCAGTTCTTC; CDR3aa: CASGTGPDNEQFF
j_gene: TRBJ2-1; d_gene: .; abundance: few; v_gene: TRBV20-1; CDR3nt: TGCAGTGCCCTAAGCCCGTCCTACAATGAGCAGTTCTTC; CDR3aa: CSALSPSYNEQFF
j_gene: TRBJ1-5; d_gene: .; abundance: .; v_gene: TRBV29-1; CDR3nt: TGCAGCGCAAGGGATAGCAATCAGCCCCAGCATTTT; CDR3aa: CSARDSNQPQHF
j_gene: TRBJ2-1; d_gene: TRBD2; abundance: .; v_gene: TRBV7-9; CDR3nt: TGTGCCAGCAGTAGGCGGGAGGGCCATGAGCAGTTCTTC; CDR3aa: CASSRREGHEQFF
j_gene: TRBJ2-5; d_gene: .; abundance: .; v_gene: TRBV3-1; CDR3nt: TGTGCCAGCAGCCATGGAGGGGTTGAGACCCAGTACTTC; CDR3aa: CASSHGGVETQYF
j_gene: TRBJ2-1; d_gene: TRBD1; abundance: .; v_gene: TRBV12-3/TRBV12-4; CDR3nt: TGTGCCAGCAGTCCAGCACAGGGGGCTCGCAATGAGCAGTTCTTC; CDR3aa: CASSPAQGARNEQFF
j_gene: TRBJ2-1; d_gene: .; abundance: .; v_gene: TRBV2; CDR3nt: TGTGCCAGCAGCACGCTCAGGGGAAACGGTGAGCAGTTCTTC; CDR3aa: CASSTLRGNGEQFF
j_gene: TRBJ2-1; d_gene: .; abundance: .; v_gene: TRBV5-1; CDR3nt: TGCGCCAGCAGCTTCGAGCGGAAGTCCTACAATGAGCAGTTCTTC; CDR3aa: CASSFERKSYNEQFF
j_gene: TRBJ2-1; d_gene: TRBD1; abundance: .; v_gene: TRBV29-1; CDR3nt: TGCAGCTCCGGGACAGCGACCTACAATGAGCAGTTCTTC; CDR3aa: CSSGTATYNEQFF
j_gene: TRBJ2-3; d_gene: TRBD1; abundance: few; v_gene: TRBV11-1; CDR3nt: TGTGCCAGCAGCTTAGGAACCCTGCCAGGGGGCATGACGGATACGCAGTATTTT; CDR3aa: CASSLGTLPGGMTDTQYF
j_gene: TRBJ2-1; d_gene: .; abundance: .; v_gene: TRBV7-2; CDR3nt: TGTGCCAGCAGCGCCCTAGCATATGAGCAGTTCTTC; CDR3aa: CASSALAYEQFF
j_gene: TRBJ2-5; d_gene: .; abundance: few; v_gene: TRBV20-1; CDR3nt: TGCAGTGCTCCCCGATTTGGGCGAGGAGAGACCCAGTACTTC; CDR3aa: CSAPRFGRGETQYF
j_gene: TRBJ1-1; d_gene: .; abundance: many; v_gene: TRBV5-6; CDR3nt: TGTGCCAGCAGCTTCCTAGGCCTTAAGAACACTGAAGCTTTCTTT; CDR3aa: CASSFLGLKNTEAFF
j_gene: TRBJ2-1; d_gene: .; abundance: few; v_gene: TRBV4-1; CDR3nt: TGCGCCAGCAGCCAAGACAGGTTCTGGGAGCAGTTCTTC; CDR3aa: CASSQDRFWEQFF
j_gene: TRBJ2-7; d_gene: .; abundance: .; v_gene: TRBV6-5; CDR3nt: TGTGCCAGCGGGAGTCGCTACGAGCAGTACTTC; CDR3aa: CASGSRYEQYF
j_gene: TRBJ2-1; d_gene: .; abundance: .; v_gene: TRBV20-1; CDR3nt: TGCAGTGCCGGGGGGCCGGGACAGCTATACAATGAGCAGTTCTTC; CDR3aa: CSAGGPGQLYNEQFF
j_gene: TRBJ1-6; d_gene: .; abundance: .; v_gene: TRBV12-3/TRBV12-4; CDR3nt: TGTGCCAGCAGTTGGGGACAAGATAATTCACCCCTCCACTTT; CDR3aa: CASSWGQDNSPLHF
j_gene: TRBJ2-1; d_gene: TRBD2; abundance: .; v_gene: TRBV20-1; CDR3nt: TGCAGTGCTAGAACATGGACTAGCGGGAGGGTGAATGAGCAGTTCTTC; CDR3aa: CSARTWTSGRVNEQFF
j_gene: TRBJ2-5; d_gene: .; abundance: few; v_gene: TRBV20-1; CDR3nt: TGCAGTGCTAGAGATGGGGGAATTCAAGAGACCCAGTACTTC; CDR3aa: CSARDGGIQETQYF
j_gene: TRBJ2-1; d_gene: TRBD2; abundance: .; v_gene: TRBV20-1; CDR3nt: TGCAGTGCCGCCGGGGCTAGCGGGGGGAAGGGTGAGCAGTTCTTC; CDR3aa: CSAAGASGGKGEQFF
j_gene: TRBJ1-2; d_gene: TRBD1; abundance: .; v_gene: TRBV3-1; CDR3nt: TGTGCCAGCAGCCAATTGACAGGGGATGGCTACACCTTC; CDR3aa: CASSQLTGDGYTF
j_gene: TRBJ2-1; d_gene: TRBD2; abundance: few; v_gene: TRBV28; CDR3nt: TGTGCCAGCAGTTTGGCCGGGACTAGCGGGTGGTCTGAGCAGTTCTTC; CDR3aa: CASSLAGTSGWSEQFF
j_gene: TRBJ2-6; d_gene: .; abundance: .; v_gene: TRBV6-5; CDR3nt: TGTGCCAGCAGTTACTCGACTTCTGGGGCCAACGTCCTGACTTTC; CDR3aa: CASSYSTSGANVLTF
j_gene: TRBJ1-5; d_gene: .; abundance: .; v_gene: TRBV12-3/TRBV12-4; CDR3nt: TGTGCCAGCAGACCAACCGGTCGGGGCAATCAGCCCCAGCATTTT; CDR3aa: CASRPTGRGNQPQHF
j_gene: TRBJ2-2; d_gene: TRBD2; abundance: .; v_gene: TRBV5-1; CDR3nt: TGCGCCAGCAGCGTCTTGGGACTAGCGGGAGGAGCCGGGGAGCTGTTTTTT; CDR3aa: CASSVLGLAGGAGELFF
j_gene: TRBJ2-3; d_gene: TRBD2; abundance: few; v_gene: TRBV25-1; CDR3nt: TGTGCCAGCAGTGAACCGGGGGGGACCTCTAGCACAGATACGCAGTATTTT; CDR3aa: CASSEPGGTSSTDTQYF
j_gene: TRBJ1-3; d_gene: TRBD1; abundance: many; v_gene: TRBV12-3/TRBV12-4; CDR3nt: TGTGCCAGCAGTCGGGACAGGGGAAGAAACACCATATATTTT; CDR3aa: CASSRDRGRNTIYF
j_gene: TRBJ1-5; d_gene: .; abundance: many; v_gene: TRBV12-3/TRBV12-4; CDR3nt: TGTGCCAGCAGTATCACAGACATCAATCAGCCCCAGCATTTT; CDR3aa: CASSITDINQPQHF
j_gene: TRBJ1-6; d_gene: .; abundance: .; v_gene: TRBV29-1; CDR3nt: TGCAGCGTAAGGGAGGGATATAATTCACCCCTCCACTTT; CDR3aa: CSVREGYNSPLHF
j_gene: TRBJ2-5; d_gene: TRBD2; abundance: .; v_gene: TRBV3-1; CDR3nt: TGTGCCAGCAGTCAGGGACAAGCGGGGGGGCCCCGGGAGACCCAGTACTTC; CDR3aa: CASSQGQAGGPRETQYF
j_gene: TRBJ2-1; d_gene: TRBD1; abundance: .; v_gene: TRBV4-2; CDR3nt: TGTGCCAGCAGCCAAGATCCAAGCGACAGGGGTGGCAATGAGCAGTTCTTC; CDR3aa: CASSQDPSDRGGNEQFF
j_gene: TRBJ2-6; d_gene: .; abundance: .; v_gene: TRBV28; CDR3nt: TGTGCCAGCAGTTTGGTGAGCTCTGGGGCCAACGTCCTGACTTTC; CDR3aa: CASSLVSSGANVLTF
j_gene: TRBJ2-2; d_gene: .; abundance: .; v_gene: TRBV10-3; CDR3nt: TGTGCCATCAGTGAATCGGGGGTACCGAACACCGGGGAGCTGTTTTTT; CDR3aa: CAISESGVPNTGELFF
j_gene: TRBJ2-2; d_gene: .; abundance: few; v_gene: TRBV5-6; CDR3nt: TGTGCCAGCAGCTCGATGCGGACGGAAGGGGCGCTATCCGGGGAGCTGTTTTTT; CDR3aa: CASSSMRTEGALSGELFF
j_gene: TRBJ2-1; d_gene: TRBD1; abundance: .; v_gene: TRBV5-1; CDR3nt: TGCGCCAGCAATGAAGGACAGGGGGCGCGGTTCGAGCAGTTCTTC; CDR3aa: CASNEGQGARFEQFF
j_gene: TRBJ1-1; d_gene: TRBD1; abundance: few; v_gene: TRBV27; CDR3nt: TGTGCCAGCAGGGCGGGACAGGGTGAACCTGAAGCTTTCTTT; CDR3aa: CASRAGQGEPEAFF
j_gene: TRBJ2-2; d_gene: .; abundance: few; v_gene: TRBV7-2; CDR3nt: TGTGCCAGCACTCTAGGGGTGACCGGGGAGCTGTTTTTT; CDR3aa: CASTLGVTGELFF
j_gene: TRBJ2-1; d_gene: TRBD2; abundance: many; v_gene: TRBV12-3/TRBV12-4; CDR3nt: TGTGCCAGCAGTTTAGCGGGACTAGGGACTGGTGAGCAGTTCTTC; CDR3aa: CASSLAGLGTGEQFF
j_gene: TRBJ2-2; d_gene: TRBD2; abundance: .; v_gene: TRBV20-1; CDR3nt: TGCTGTGCTAGAGATAGGGAACTAGCGGGAACCGCCGGGGAGCTGTTTTTT; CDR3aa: CCARDRELAGTAGELFF
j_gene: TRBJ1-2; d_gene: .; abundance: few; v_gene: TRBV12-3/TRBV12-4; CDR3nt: TGTGCCAGCAGTTTCGACAGACTCACGCTAATCTATGGCTACACCTTC; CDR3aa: CASSFDRLTLIYGYTF
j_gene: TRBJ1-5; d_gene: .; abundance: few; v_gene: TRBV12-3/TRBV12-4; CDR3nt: TGTGCCAGCAGTGGGCAATTAAGCAATCAGCCCCAGCATTTT; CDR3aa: CASSGQLSNQPQHF
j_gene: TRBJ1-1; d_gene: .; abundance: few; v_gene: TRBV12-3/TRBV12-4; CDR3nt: TGTGCCAGCAGTTTTGACAGGCCGTTGAACACTGAAGCTTTCTTT; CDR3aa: CASSFDRPLNTEAFF